These 22 T cell receptor beta chains share one sample of origin, sequenced in a study of beta chain features in type 1 diabetes (dated by TCRdb to 2016 to 2019). The library was prepared using the immunoSEQ multiplex PCR assay. The High Capacity cDNA Reverse Transcription Kit was used to reverse transcribe all of the isolated RNA, meaning that expressed TCRB transcripts were what got sequenced. Sourced from immuneACCESS, this table was stored by TCRdb with only in-frame sequences that have V and J called. A share of the clones is absent; for the studies checked, an unresolved V gene accounts for under half, and the remainder has no known explanation. This sample has just over 450,000 clones in its table, and around 28% of those were observed once. Roughly 0.066% of the sample goes to the ten largest clones. The specimen sequenced was naive CD4+ T cells from blood. This sample's cell subset or site label indicates: true naive CD4+ T cells. Every receptor here comes from a man aged 18-30 years in good health.

J is TRBJ2-5 and V is TRBV4-3; either TRBD1 or TRBD2 may fit D (5 bases each). There are 13 residues in the CDR3. Germline V CDR1 and CDR2: LGHNA, YSLEER. V gave up 4 bases and J gave up 5 bases, with 11 bases separating them. CDR3 amino acids: CASSPGHGETQYF. CDR3 coding DNA: TGCGCCAGCAGCCCGGGGCATGGCGAGACCCAGTACTTC.

The chain joins TRBV6-1 to TRBJ2-1; TRBD2 agrees at 7 bases. CDR3 length: 16 amino acids. Germline-derived CDR1 and CDR2 are MNHNS and SASEGT. V was pared by 2 bases and J by 6 bases, with 10 bases of the junction left unmatched. The CDR3 bases are TGTGCCAGCAGTGAATACCTCCGGCGGGAGAGCAATGAGCAGTTCTTC. It translates to CASSEYLRRESNEQFF.

This chain connects TRBV6-5 to TRBJ2-3; D gene unclear. V was clipped by 5 bases and J by 3 bases, with 6 bases between them. Per the germline V gene, CDR1 is MNHEY and CDR2 is SVGAGI. This CDR3 has 12 residues. CDR3 sequence reads: CASSELTDTQYF. In DNA, the CDR3 is TGTGCCAGCAGTGAATTAACAGATACGCAGTATTTT.

The chain recombines TRBV14 with TRBJ1-2, with 10 bases identical to TRBD1. Germline CDR1 is SGHDN and CDR2 is FVKESK. Germline trimming cut 4 bases from V and 6 bases from J; bases unmatched to any gene: 14. The CDR3 has 17 residues. CDR3 nucleotides: TGTGCCAGCAGCCCAAGGACAGGGGGTATGATACCCCATGGCTACACCTTC. This sequence encodes CASSPRTGGMIPHGYTF.

The V call is TRBV7-8, the J call TRBJ2-5; 8 bases are shared with TRBD1. The CDR3 runs to 15 residues. Germline-derived CDR1 and CDR2 are SGHVS and FQNEAQ. V trimming: 1 base; J trimming: 7 bases; junction bases outside the gene matches: 8. The CDR3 loop is CASSLEDRASGTQYF. The CDR3 nucleotides read TGTGCCAGCAGCTTAGAGGACAGGGCGAGTGGGACCCAGTACTTC.

The V call is TRBV29-1, the J call TRBJ2-1; 12 bases align to TRBD2. The germline CDR1 and CDR2 sequences are SQVTM and ANQGSEA. Trimming cost V 4 bases and J 7 bases; bases outside gene matches: 14. The CDR3 sequence is 17 residues long. CDR3: CSVVASGRAFAGNEQFF. DNA for the CDR3: TGCAGCGTTGTGGCTAGCGGGAGGGCCTTCGCCGGGAATGAGCAGTTCTTC.

The chain has TRBV15 and TRBJ2-3; 7 bases line up with TRBD1. Germline-derived CDR1 and CDR2 are LNHNV and YYDKDF (reference sequence). Losses at the gene ends were 5 bases for V and 4 bases for J; bases not matched to a gene: 9. The CDR3 is 15 amino acids. CDR3 DNA sequence: TGTGCCACCAGCCCCGGGCAGGGGGTGGCAGATACGCAGTATTTT. Its protein is CATSPGQGVADTQYF.

This clone was picked up a small number of times. The chain couples TRBV25-1 to TRBJ2-6, with D tentatively TRBD1 (5 bases). V was cut by 5 bases and J by 4 bases, with 12 bases left in between. Germline CDR1 and CDR2: MGHDK and SYGVNS. This CDR3 is 15 amino acids long. This CDR3 is CASSWGPMGANVLTF. The CDR3 coding sequence is TGTGCCAGCAGTTGGGGCCCTATGGGGGCCAACGTCCTGACTTTC.

This chain connects TRBV9 to TRBJ2-1, with TRBD1 matching 7 bases. J gave up 9 bases and V 3 bases, and 12 bases lay outside the gene matches. The CDR3 is 15 amino acids. CDR1 is SGDLS and CDR2 is YYNGEE in the germline V gene. The chain's CDR3 is CASSAGTVSRSEQFF. CDR3 in DNA: TGTGCCAGCAGCGCGGGGACAGTTTCCCGGAGTGAGCAGTTCTTC.

The chain combines TRBV15 with TRBJ2-1; D not certain. Trimming stripped 4 bases from V and 1 base from J, with 8 bases between. Germline CDR1 is LNHNV and CDR2 is YYDKDF (reference sequence). The CDR3 is 14 residues long. The CDR3 DNA sequence: TGTGCCACCAGCACTCTGCTTTCCTACAATGAGCAGTTCTTC. This codes for CATSTLLSYNEQFF.

This rearrangement joins TRBV5-6 to TRBJ1-1; possible D gene TRBD1, 5 bases. CDR1 SGHDT and CDR2 YYEEEE come from the germline V gene. V lost 2 bases and J lost 2, with 10 bases in between. The CDR3 is made up of 14 amino acids. The CDR3 loop reads CASSFWTSNTEAFF. The CDR3 region has the DNA TGTGCCAGCAGCTTTTGGACATCTAACACTGAAGCTTTCTTT.

About this clone: The sample has other DNA sequences that encode this CDR3 too. This chain links TRBV4-3 with TRBJ2-1; 13 bases map to TRBD2. This CDR3 is built from 16 residues. The germline V gene encodes CDR1 LGHNA and CDR2 YSLEER. The ends lost 1 base at V and 4 bases at J; junction bases unmatched: 1. CDR3 loop: CASSQGTSGGYNEQFF. CDR3 in DNA: TGCGCCAGCAGCCAAGGGACTAGCGGGGGATACAATGAGCAGTTCTTC.

This clone was recorded a few times. The chain recombines TRBV9 with TRBJ2-1; TRBD2 matches 9 bases. This CDR3 has 15 residues. V trimming: 4 bases; J trimming: 10 bases; junction bases outside the gene matches: 12. The V gene's germline CDR1 is SGDLS and CDR2 YYNGEE. DNA of the CDR3: TGTGCCAGCAGCCGGACTAGCGAGCCACAAAACGAGCAGTTCTTC. The encoded protein is CASSRTSEPQNEQFF. The full variable domain, rest sourced from reference TRBV9 and TRBJ2-1, is DSGVTQTPKHLITATGQRVTLRCSPRSGDLSVYWYQQSLDQGLQFLIQYYNGEERAKGNILERFSAQQFPDLHSELNLSSLELGDSALYFCASSRTSEPQNEQFFGPGTRLTVL.

A note on this clone: One junction end disagrees with the germline gene, perhaps due to a read error. The V gene is TRBV7-2, the J gene TRBJ1-2; the D is unclear. Germline V lookup: CDR1 SGHTA, CDR2 FQGNSA. The length of the CDR3 is 11 residues. CDR3 nucleotides: TGTGCCAGCAGCTTAGCGACGAGAAAGGCCTTC. This encodes CASSLATRKAF. The whole variable domain, remainder taken from reference TRBV7-2 and TRBJ1-2, is GAGVSQSPSNKVTEKGKDVELRCDPISGHTALYWYRQSLGQGLEFLIYFQGNSAPDKSGLPSDRFSAERTGGSVSTLTIQRTQQEDSAVYLCASSLATRKAFGSGTRLTVV.

The CDR3 region has the DNA TGTGCCAGCAGCACCGGGACGTCGAACACCGGGGAGCTGTTTTTT. It codes for CASSTGTSNTGELFF. This chain links TRBV7-2 with TRBJ2-2; TRBD1 or TRBD2 may be the D gene (5 bases each). In germline, CDR1 is SGHTA, CDR2 FQGNSA. The CDR3 extends over 15 amino acids. The V end was cut by 5 bases, the J end by 0 bases, with 10 bases between.

In this sample, this clone turned up a few times. V gene TRBV4-3 combines with J gene TRBJ2-5; D not certain. The V end lost 0 bases, the J end lost 5 bases, and 10 bases lay between the germline ends. The CDR3 runs to 14 residues. Germline CDR1 LGHNA, CDR2 YSLEER. CDR3 amino acids: CASSQEPGGETQYF. The CDR3, as DNA: TGCGCCAGCAGCCAAGAACCGGGCGGTGAGACCCAGTACTTC.

The chain recombines TRBV6-6 with TRBJ2-5, with TRBD2 identical over 8 bases. V shed 2 bases, J shed 4 bases, and the junction held 0 bases outside the gene matches. The CDR3 consists of 13 residues. The germline CDR1 and CDR2 sequences are MNHNY and SVGAGI (reference sequence). CDR3 DNA sequence: TGTGCCAGCAGTTACCGGGAGGGAGAGACCCAGTACTTC. As protein: CASSYREGETQYF.

V gene TRBV2 combines with J gene TRBJ2-7; the D is unclear. Germline V gene lookup returns CDR1 SNHLY and CDR2 FYNNEI. This CDR3 has 16 amino acids. V was cut by 7 bases and J by 5 bases, with 24 bases left in between. The CDR3 region is CASTYRLGLEHHEQYF. The CDR3, as DNA: TGTGCCAGCACCTATCGCCTAGGCCTGGAGCACCACGAGCAGTACTTC.

The chain couples TRBV2 to TRBJ1-3, with D uncertain. Trimming took 7 bases from V and 6 from J, leaving 13 bases between them. The CDR3 is made up of 13 amino acids. Germline CDR1 and CDR2: SNHLY and FYNNEI. The CDR3 region is CASTEDVENTIYF. CDR3 nucleotide sequence: TGTGCCAGCACGGAAGATGTTGAAAACACCATATATTTT.

This chain joins TRBV27 and TRBJ2-2, with a weak D call TRBD1 (6 bases). Trimming shortened V by 5 bases and J by 5 bases, and 18 bases separated the two germline ends. This CDR3 is built from 16 residues. Germline values: CDR1 MNHEY, CDR2 SMNVEV (reference sequence). As DNA, the CDR3 is TGTGCCAGCAGTACAACCCGGGACACCCAAACCGGGGAGCTGTTTTTT. Translated: CASSTTRDTQTGELFF.

The chain recombines TRBV28 with TRBJ2-3, with D possibly being TRBD2 (6 bases). CDR1 is MDHEN and CDR2 is SYDVKM in the germline V gene. This CDR3 spans 15 amino acids. The V gene lost 3 bases and the J gene lost 1 base, with 11 bases spanning the gap. This CDR3 reads CASSLPASGTDTQYF. DNA of the CDR3: TGTGCCAGCAGTTTGCCGGCTAGCGGCACAGATACGCAGTATTTT.

The J gene is TRBJ2-5, the V gene TRBV2; the D is unclear. Germline V CDR1 and CDR2: SNHLY, FYNNEI. The CDR3 has 12 amino acids. Trimming removed 4 bases at V and 3 bases at J, with 6 bases between. CDR3 loop: CASSAPEETQYF. Written as DNA, the CDR3 is TGTGCCAGCAGTGCACCCGAAGAGACCCAGTACTTC.